This T cell receptor (beta chain) was sequenced during a study of lymphopenia after photon versus proton radiotherapy (dated by TCRdb to between 2018 and 2020). For context, the study as a whole: The study compared the immunological effects of photon versus proton radiation therapy in patients with gastrointestinal tumors who developed high-grade lymphopenia. The cohort included some 20 patients with gastrointestinal tumors who developed lymphopenia after receiving either photon or proton therapy. The study aimed to characterize how the two radiation modalities differ in their impact on the immune system.

This clone was counted once. It has no known antigen specificity. Base qualities were left out, and no much larger clone turns up one base away. CDR1 is given as SGHDN and CDR2 as FVKESK, both from the germline V gene. Reading from cysteine to phenylalanine, the CDR3 counts 14 amino acids. The sequence is cut down to CDR3 DNA, 42 bases in frame from base 1. Trimming takes 1 base from V and 6 bases from J, and the germline ends sit 10 bases apart. Summary of the overall study and its limitations: After the lymphocyte count nadir, repertoires from photon-treated patients showed oligoclonal expansion, particularly of CD8+ Temra cells, and this expansion drove the decline in diversity. The survival association was assessed only in patients who died, and better survival with proton therapy was presented by the authors as a possibility rather than a demonstrated result. Across the cohort, among patients who died, a greater drop in TCR diversity after the nadir was inversely correlated with overall survival time. Relative stability during treatment was observed in proton-treated patients, whereas loss of naive T cells and TCR diversity and gain of effector/memory populations were observed in photon-treated patients.

Library method: the immunoSEQ multiplex PCR assay. T cell repertoires were profiled by deep sequencing of rearranged TCR beta loci, alongside multiparametric flow cytometry. The immuneACCESS repertoire file appears here via TCRdb, limited to in-frame rearrangements. These files lack a portion of the clones; in checked studies, under half of the deficit traces to unresolved V genes, and the cause of the others is not known. Within this sample are 70,000 or so clones, with 92% of them counted one time only. The ten largest clones represent approximately 2.1% of the sample. The sequence derives from a woman between 35 and 50 years old with cholangiocarcinoma. The rearrangement combines TRBV14 with TRBJ2-1; no confident D gene assignment can be made. Sequenced here: peripheral blood, sampled from a patient treated with photon-based radiotherapy. The CDR3 protein sequence reads: CASSQGSSANEQFF. The nucleotide sequence reads TGTGCCAGCAGCCAAGGCTCCTCCGCCAATGAGCAGTTCTTC.